The rows below give T cell receptor beta chains drawn from one sample of a study of T cells after yellow fever vaccination. TCRdb reanalysed the 5' RACE reads using MiXCR and keeps one entry per CDR3 protein. Here the sample spans around 100,000 distinct CDR3 sequences, around 8% being singletons. The material sequenced was CD8+ T cells sorted from PBMCs, taken 45 days after the yellow fever booster vaccination. Receptors originate from a man aged 30 to 45 who received the YFV17D yellow fever vaccine. The CDR3 runs from the conserved cysteine through the conserved F or W. A D gene is named only where the DNA matches it firmly. Not every row has a clone size; where given, it reads once, few, many or a size class.

J gene: TRBJ2-1; V gene: TRBV6-2/TRBV6-3; clone size: NA; D gene: TRBD2; CDR3 DNA: TGTGCCAGCAGTTATAGCGGGAGGGCCGGAGAACATGAGCAGTTCTTC; CDR3 protein: CASSYSGRAGEHEQFF
J gene: TRBJ1-3; V gene: TRBV6-5; clone size: many; D gene: NA; CDR3 DNA: TGTGCCAGCAGTTTCTCAGACTCTGGAAACACCATATATTTT; CDR3 protein: CASSFSDSGNTIYF
J gene: TRBJ1-5; V gene: TRBV4-1; clone size: few; D gene: TRBD1; CDR3 DNA: TGCGCCAGCAGCCTAGATGGCGGGACAGTCAATCAGCCCCAGCATTTT; CDR3 protein: CASSLDGGTVNQPQHF
J gene: TRBJ2-1; V gene: TRBV6-1; clone size: many; D gene: TRBD2; CDR3 DNA: TGTGCCAGCAGCCCCGGGACTAGCAGGCGGAATGAGCAGTTCTTC; CDR3 protein: CASSPGTSRRNEQFF
J gene: TRBJ1-1; V gene: TRBV7-9; clone size: many; D gene: NA; CDR3 DNA: TGTGCCAGCAGCTTAAGGCAGGACACTGAAGCTTTCTTT; CDR3 protein: CASSLRQDTEAFF
J gene: TRBJ1-1; V gene: TRBV6-5; clone size: many; D gene: NA; CDR3 DNA: TGTGCCAGCAGTTTCTCCGGGGGCGCGACTGAAGCTTTCTTT; CDR3 protein: CASSFSGGATEAFF
J gene: TRBJ2-7; V gene: TRBV7-9; clone size: few; D gene: TRBD1; CDR3 DNA: TGTGCCAGCAGTTCCTCCGGGACAGGGATCGAGCAGTACTTC; CDR3 protein: CASSSSGTGIEQYF
J gene: TRBJ2-1; V gene: TRBV12-3/TRBV12-4; clone size: many; D gene: TRBD2; CDR3 DNA: TGTGCCAGCAGCCCCGGACTAGCGGCCTCCTACAATGAGCAGTTCTTC; CDR3 protein: CASSPGLAASYNEQFF
J gene: TRBJ1-2; V gene: TRBV7-2; clone size: many; D gene: NA; CDR3 DNA: TGTGCCAGCAGCTTAGGGTTCTCTCTCGGGGCACAAGACTATGGCTACACCTTC; CDR3 protein: CASSLGFSLGAQDYGYTF
J gene: TRBJ1-1; V gene: TRBV5-1; clone size: NA; D gene: NA; CDR3 DNA: TGCGCCAGCAGCCAAGGGACACTTCCAGAGCAAATGAACTCTGAAGCTTTCTTT; CDR3 protein: CASSQGTLPEQMNSEAFF
J gene: TRBJ2-3; V gene: TRBV14; clone size: NA; D gene: NA; CDR3 DNA: TGTGCCAGCAGCGGTGGAACTATTAGCACAGATACGCAGTATTTT; CDR3 protein: CASSGGTISTDTQYF
J gene: TRBJ2-7; V gene: TRBV5-1; clone size: few; D gene: NA; CDR3 DNA: TGCGCCAGCAGCCCTAGTTTCTACGAGCAGTACTTC; CDR3 protein: CASSPSFYEQYF
J gene: TRBJ2-7; V gene: TRBV5-1; clone size: few; D gene: NA; CDR3 DNA: TGCGCCAGCAGCTGGGGTAGCGGAGCCTACGAGCAGTACTTC; CDR3 protein: CASSWGSGAYEQYF
J gene: TRBJ1-5; V gene: TRBV2; clone size: many; D gene: NA; CDR3 DNA: TGTGCCAGCAGTGAAGGGACAGTGAGTGATCAGCCCCAGCATTTT; CDR3 protein: CASSEGTVSDQPQHF
J gene: TRBJ2-7; V gene: TRBV7-9; clone size: many; D gene: NA; CDR3 DNA: TGTGCCAGCAGCCCGACTGACAGGCCTCAGTACTTC; CDR3 protein: CASSPTDRPQYF
J gene: TRBJ2-7; V gene: TRBV19; clone size: many; D gene: NA; CDR3 DNA: TGTGCCAGTAGTATAGTCGGCGACGAGCAGTACTTC; CDR3 protein: CASSIVGDEQYF
J gene: TRBJ2-7; V gene: TRBV13; clone size: many; D gene: TRBD2; CDR3 DNA: TGTGCCAGCAGCGGGACTAATAGCTCCTACGAGCAGTACTTC; CDR3 protein: CASSGTNSSYEQYF
J gene: TRBJ2-2; V gene: TRBV7-6; clone size: NA; D gene: NA; CDR3 DNA: TGTGCCAGCAGCGCCCCAGGGCGCACCGGGGAGCTGTTTTTT; CDR3 protein: CASSAPGRTGELFF
J gene: TRBJ2-1; V gene: TRBV6-5; clone size: many; D gene: NA; CDR3 DNA: TGTGCCAGCAACTTTGGGGGTGAGCAGTTCTTC; CDR3 protein: CASNFGGEQFF
J gene: TRBJ1-3; V gene: TRBV12-3/TRBV12-4; clone size: few; D gene: NA; CDR3 DNA: TGTGCCAGCAGTTTTTCAAACCCTACCACAGGGCGAGGAAATTTT; CDR3 protein: CASSFSNPTTGRGNF
J gene: TRBJ2-2; V gene: TRBV10-2; clone size: few; D gene: NA; CDR3 DNA: TGCGCCAGCAGCGAATTGAGGTCCACCGGGGAGCTGTTTTTT; CDR3 protein: CASSELRSTGELFF
J gene: TRBJ2-5; V gene: TRBV25-1; clone size: many; D gene: TRBD2; CDR3 DNA: TGTGCCAGCAGTGAAACGGCTAGCGGGGGACTCCAAGAGACCCAGTACTTC; CDR3 protein: CASSETASGGLQETQYF
J gene: TRBJ2-2; V gene: TRBV20-1; clone size: many; D gene: NA; CDR3 DNA: TGCAGTGCAAAGGACGGAATGAACACCGGGGAGCTGTTTTTT; CDR3 protein: CSAKDGMNTGELFF
J gene: TRBJ2-1; V gene: TRBV7-9; clone size: NA; D gene: TRBD2; CDR3 DNA: TGTGCCGTAATAGCGGGAGGAGGCGGTGAGCAGTTCTTC; CDR3 protein: CAVIAGGGGEQFF